These 11 T cell receptor beta chains share one sample of origin, sequenced in a study of blood T cell repertoires in COVID-19. Libraries were prepared by immunoSEQ multiplex PCR; TCRdb keeps only in-frame clonotypes and omits some of them. In the table there are more than 95,000 clones, around three quarters of which are singletons. Source material: peripheral blood. The source of these receptors is a man between 35 and 55 years old with active or convalescent COVID-19.

This clone was observed once. The V and J genes are TRBV12-5 and TRBJ2-1; no clear D. V was shortened by 0 bases and J by 0 bases, with 9 bases between the two germline ends. Germline assignment: CDR1 LGHNT and CDR2 FRNRAP. This CDR3 is 16 amino acids long. As DNA, the CDR3 is TGTGCTAGTGGTTTGGTACTCAAAAGCTCCTACAATGAGCAGTTCTTC. Protein: CASGLVLKSSYNEQFF.

The chain combines TRBV4-2 with TRBJ2-5; TRBD2 might be the D (6 bases). This CDR3 is 17 amino acids long. V was pared by 0 bases and J by 0 bases, with 14 bases between. CDR1 LGHNA and CDR2 YNFKEQ come from the germline V gene. CDR3: CASSQEKTGTYQETQYF. DNA for the CDR3: TGTGCCAGCAGCCAAGAGAAGACCGGGACTTACCAAGAGACCCAGTACTTC.

This clone is a singleton in its sample. The rearrangement links TRBV21-1 to TRBJ2-1; the table's D call TRBD1 went unverified against the DNA. TRBV21-1 is a recognized pseudogene. This CDR3 region has 16 residues. CDR3 loop: CASSKIGVWPYNEQFF. CDR3 sequence (DNA): TGTGCCAGCAGCAAAATAGGGGTCTGGCCCTACAATGAGCAGTTCTTC.

In its sample, this clone was seen a few times. Germline is not matched at one junction end, which may reflect a read error. V and J are TRBV5-5 and TRBJ1-1; D remains unclear. Germline-derived CDR1 and CDR2 are SGHKS and YYEKEE (reference sequence). The CDR3 is 11 amino acids. This chain's CDR3 is CASSSGNEWVF. DNA for the CDR3: TGTGCCAGCAGTTCGGGTAATGAGTGGGTCTTT.

There are a few counts of this clone. The rearrangement uses TRBV5-1 and TRBJ2-5, with TRBD2 matching 8 bases. The trim removed 0 bases at V and 5 bases at J, leaving 12 bases unmatched. CDR1 is SGHRS and CDR2 is YFSETQ in the germline V gene. The CDR3 has 17 amino acids. The CDR3 here is CASSLAPGGTDRETQYF. CDR3 nucleotides: TGCGCCAGCAGCTTGGCTCCGGGGGGGACGGATCGGGAGACCCAGTACTTC.

The V call is TRBV19, the J call TRBJ1-3; D possibly corresponds to TRBD1 (6 bases). The CDR3 runs to 13 residues. CDR1 is LNHDA, CDR2 SQIVND, per germline (reference sequence). V shed 4 bases and J shed 3 bases, with 7 bases lying between them. CDR3 in amino acids: CASSTGVGNTIYF. In DNA form, the CDR3 reads TGTGCCAGTAGTACAGGGGTTGGAAACACCATATATTTT.

The rearrangement uses TRBV5-1 and TRBJ2-2; perhaps TRBD1 as D (5 bases). Germline CDR1 SGHRS, CDR2 YFSETQ. V was shortened by 0 bases and J by 4 bases, with 10 bases between the two germline ends. The length of the CDR3 is 15 residues. The DNA of the CDR3 is TGCGCCAGCAGCTTGGGATCAGGGCGCACCGGGGAGCTGTTTTTT. It codes for CASSLGSGRTGELFF.

The CDR3 loop reads CASSLTSVQLYNEQFF. CDR3 coding DNA: TGTGCCAGCAGTTTAACCAGCGTGCAACTTTACAATGAGCAGTTCTTC. This chain connects TRBV27 to TRBJ2-1; D not certain. Between the trimmed V and J ends, which lost 2 bases and 4 bases, there was a span of 15 bases. Germline V gene lookup returns CDR1 MNHEY and CDR2 SMNVEV (reference sequence). The CDR3 contains 16 residues.

This chain connects TRBV6-1 to TRBJ2-6; TRBD1 matches at 9 bases. Losses at the gene ends were 4 bases for V and 1 base for J; bases not matched to a gene: 11. The CDR3 is 19 residues long. The germline CDR1 and CDR2 sequences are MNHNS and SASEGT. The CDR3 DNA follows: TGTGCCAGCAGTGCATCCCCGGGACAGGGACCTTCTGGGGCCAACGTCCTGACTTTC. It codes for CASSASPGQGPSGANVLTF.

V and J are TRBV11-2 and TRBJ2-7; TRBD2 matches at 15 bases. V lost 4 bases, J lost 9 bases, and 16 bases stayed unmatched. Germline V lookup: CDR1 SGHAT, CDR2 FQNNGV. This CDR3 region has 18 residues. Here the CDR3 reads CASSSPGLAGGRKLWQYF. The DNA for the CDR3 is TGTGCCAGCAGCTCCCCCGGACTAGCGGGAGGGCGGAAGCTATGGCAGTACTTC. The full variable domain, its missing parts supplied by reference TRBV11-2 and TRBJ2-7, is EAGVAQSPRYKIIEKRQSVAFWCNPISGHATLYWYQQILGQGPKLLIQFQNNGVVDDSQLPKDRFSAERLKGVDSTLKIQPAKLEDSAVYLCASSSPGLAGGRKLWQYFGPGTRLTVT.

This sequence joins TRBV30 and TRBJ1-1; no firm D call. Germline V gives CDR1 GTSNPN, CDR2 SVGIG (reference sequence). The ends were cut back, 1 base at V and 6 bases at J, with 9 bases in the middle. The CDR3 extends over 12 amino acids. CDR3 nucleotide sequence: TGTGCCTGGAGTGCCGGAGCAGCTGAAGCTTTCTTT. As protein: CAWSAGAAEAFF.